This T cell receptor (beta chain) was sequenced in a study of blood T cell repertoires in COVID-19 (dated by TCRdb to about 2020). Study-level background: Collaborator samples came from the United States, Italy and Spain and covered acute and convalescent phases of COVID-19. Sample metadata almost always included a de-identified subject ID, COVID-19 status, age in years and sex. A freely available public database, intended as a resource for researchers studying the immune response to SARS-CoV-2, is where the repertoires were released. Where available, HLA class I and class II types were obtained from metadata supplied by the sample provider rather than from assay-based typing. The material from the prospective study consisted of cDNA or gDNA derived from T cells, B-cell-depleted T cells, or PBMCs. Samples were obtained from the ongoing ImmuneRACE study (first 160 participants) and from over 1,000 subjects provided by 6 global collaborators. The dataset comprised deeply sampled blood TCRbeta repertoires from subjects exposed to, actively infected with, or recovered from COVID-19.

Participants in the prospective study were enrolled through a virtual design, were aged roughly 18 to 100 years, and lived in under 25 United States geographic areas. In the prospective study, cohorts were assigned on the basis of participant-reported clinical history obtained from a screening survey and a study questionnaire. Exposed participants had been in contact with someone with a PCR-confirmed or clinician-diagnosed COVID-19 case within 2 weeks of study entry. Mobile phlebotomists in the prospective study collected whole blood, serum and a nasopharyngeal or oropharyngeal swab from every participant. Participants in the prospective study had the option to provide additional blood draws and questionnaires over a roughly two-month period. Prospective study blood samples were shipped either frozen or at room temperature before DNA extraction. The junction shows trimming of 4 bases on V and 3 bases on J, plus 12 bases between the germline ends. Taken from cysteine to phenylalanine, the CDR3 has 15 residues. The CDR3 DNA has 45 bases and is translated from base 1. The germline V gene specifies SNHLY as CDR1 and FYNNEI as CDR2.

Summary of the overall study and its limitations: How much clinical and demographic metadata was included differed by source and by participant, and the metadata was provided uncurated.

TCRbeta CDR3 regions were amplified from genomic DNA by means of the immunoSEQ Assay, a bias-controlled multiplex PCR. Turning to the authors' computational methods: Nucleated cell counts per sample were estimated from amplification of reference gene primers within the assay. To quantify the absolute abundance of each unique TCRbeta CDR3 rearrangement, sequence reads were collapsed and filtered. For each sample, productive Simpson clonality was calculated by taking the square root of Simpson's diversity index across productive rearrangements. The clones in this table, taken by TCRdb from immuneACCESS, are in-frame only. Not every clone is retained; where verified, under half of the shortfall comes from an unresolved V gene, and the cause of the rest is unknown. That table is the source of V, J and clone size, and D and trimming were worked out from the DNA. This sample is represented by about 270,000 clones; more than 85% of them were singletons. The top ten hold about 3% of the sample.

Remarks on this clone: There is no known antigen for this receptor. The record has no base qualities; no much larger clone is one base away.

The sample taken for sequencing was PBMCs or T cells enriched from blood (not recorded which). This clonotype originated in a man in his forties or fifties who had been exposed to COVID-19. The chain is made from TRBV2 and TRBJ2-2; the D gene is perhaps TRBD1, on 6 matching bases. The CDR3 protein: CASSGDGQYTGELFF. The bases read TGTGCCAGCAGTGGGGACGGACAGTACACCGGGGAGCTGTTTTTT.